The clone carrying this T cell receptor (beta chain) was seen more than once but under ten times. This entry is derived from a study of blood T cell repertoires in COVID-19. The protocol was immunoSEQ multiplex PCR, while the TCRdb copy is restricted to in-frame clones and leaves out a portion. The sample has under 250,000 clones, roughly 80% seen once. Germline CDR1 is SGHAT and CDR2 is FQNNGV. The V end lost 4 bases, the J end lost 6 bases, and 13 bases lay between the germline ends. The length of the CDR3 is 14 residues. The receptor was isolated from a woman aged 80 or older with acute or convalescent COVID-19. The V gene is TRBV11-2, the J gene TRBJ2-1, with D perhaps TRBD2 (6 bases). The material sequenced was peripheral blood. The CDR3 loop reads CASSSRLVSNEQFF. For the CDR3, the DNA is TGTGCCAGCAGCTCCCGACTAGTAAGCAATGAGCAGTTCTTC.